Below, 21 T cell receptor beta chains from the same sample are listed, as sequenced in a study of cytomegalovirus exposure and HLA in healthy donors. 13 Jbeta primers and 60 Vbeta primers were used for the PCR. Libraries were prepared by immunoSEQ multiplex PCR; TCRdb keeps only in-frame clonotypes and omits some of them. The data contain under 170,000 clones, 79% of them singletons. The material sequenced was PBMCs. These receptors were obtained from a man aged 50 to 59 in good health and CMV-seropositive.

The rearrangement joins TRBV7-9 to TRBJ2-5; maybe TRBD2 (6 bases). The J call may be mistaken, given a closer DNA end match to TRBJ2-7. The V gene's germline CDR1 is SEHNR and CDR2 FQNEAQ (reference sequence). The CDR3 consists of 15 residues. CDR3: CASSFSGGAVDEQYF. The CDR3 DNA reads TGTGCCAGCAGCTTTTCAGGAGGGGCGGTGGACGAGCAGTACTTC.

V gene TRBV7-9 combines with J gene TRBJ2-7; D might be TRBD2 (6 bases). CDR1 is SEHNR and CDR2 is FQNEAQ in the germline V gene (reference sequence). V shed 0 bases and J shed 2 bases, with 11 bases lying between them. The CDR3 totals 15 residues. DNA of the CDR3: TGTGCCAGCAGCTTAGCGGGAGGCCGAGCCTACGAGCAGTACTTC. Translated, it gives CASSLAGGRAYEQYF.

The chain links TRBV6-5 to TRBJ2-5; 7 nucleotides match TRBD1. After removal of 0 bases from V and 4 bases from J, the junction contained 5 bases not matched to a gene. Germline lookup yields CDR1 MNHEY and CDR2 SVGAGI. The CDR3 runs 15 residues. This CDR3 is CASSYSQGLGETQYF. CDR3 coding DNA: TGTGCCAGCAGTTACTCACAGGGGCTAGGAGAGACCCAGTACTTC.

V and J are TRBV19 and TRBJ1-6, with a possible D match to TRBD1 (5 bases). Germline V gene lookup returns CDR1 LNHDA and CDR2 SQIVND (reference sequence). The V end was cut by 9 bases, the J end by 9 bases, with 21 bases between. CDR3 size: 15 residues. The CDR3 here is CASTHLGQGISPLHF. CDR3 sequence (DNA): TGTGCCAGCACTCATTTGGGTCAGGGAATTTCACCCCTCCACTTT.

This chain links TRBV10-3 with TRBJ2-5; D possibly corresponds to TRBD1 (6 bases). CDR3 length: 14 amino acids. The germline gives CDR1 ENHRY, CDR2 SYGVKD. Trimming removed 6 bases at V and 4 bases at J, with 15 bases between. DNA for the CDR3: TGTGCCATCAGGGATACAGGGATCCGAGAGACCCAGTACTTC. It is translated as CAIRDTGIRETQYF.

The chain combines TRBV29-1 with TRBJ2-3; possibly TRBD2 for D (5 bases). Germline-derived CDR1 and CDR2 are SQVTM and ANQGSEA. This CDR3 region has 14 residues. The V end lost 6 bases, the J end lost 10 bases, and 23 bases lay between the germline ends. The CDR3 bases are TGCAGCGTCCCAAATGTAGCCCGGACTCCGGCGCAGTATTTT. It yields the protein CSVPNVARTPAQYF.

The rearrangement links TRBV30 to TRBJ1-1; TRBD1 might be the D (6 bases). The V end lost 4 bases, the J end lost 6 bases, and 18 bases lay between the germline ends. This CDR3 spans 14 amino acids. Germline V gene data show CDR1 as GTSNPN and CDR2 as SVGIG (reference sequence). CDR3 in amino acids: CAWNKDSRSAEAFF. CDR3 coding DNA: TGTGCCTGGAACAAGGACAGCAGGTCCGCTGAAGCTTTCTTT. Variable domain in full (rest from reference TRBV30 and TRBJ1-1): SQTIHQWPATLVQPVGSPLSLECTVEGTSNPNLYWYRQAAGRGLQLLFYSVGIGQISSEVPQNLSASRPQDRQFILSSKKLLLSDSGFYLCAWNKDSRSAEAFFGQGTRLTVV.

This clone was recorded a few times. The chain carries TRBV7-3 and TRBJ2-1; perhaps TRBD2 as D (6 bases). The V gene's germline CDR1 is SGHTA and CDR2 FQGTGA. CDR3 length: 13 amino acids. The germline V and J ends were trimmed by 5 bases and 10 bases, with 15 bases remaining between them. CDR3 nucleotides: TGTGCCAGCAGCCCCCCCGGGGGTGGGGAGCAGTTCTTC. It yields the protein CASSPPGGGEQFF.

V usage is TRBV27 and J usage is TRBJ2-1; D gene ambiguous. The CDR3 runs to 14 residues. Germline CDR1 reads MNHEY; CDR2 reads SMNVEV (reference sequence). Trimming stripped 5 bases from V and 3 bases from J, with 11 bases between. Here the CDR3 DNA reads TGTGCCAGCAGTCCCGCCGCCGGCTACAATGAGCAGTTCTTC. Protein sequence: CASSPAAGYNEQFF.

This clone was counted only a few times. The gene calls are TRBV2 and TRBJ2-1, with D possibly being TRBD2 (6 bases). This CDR3 is 15 amino acids long. Germline V gene lookup returns CDR1 SNHLY and CDR2 FYNNEI. The ends were cut back, 5 bases at V and 8 bases at J, with 19 bases in the middle. The CDR3 bases are TGTGCCAGCAGTTCCCGTTCTACTAGCCCGGATGAGCAGTTCTTC. Translated: CASSSRSTSPDEQFF.

The chain uses TRBV21-1 and TRBJ2-3; the DNA was not used to check the table's D call, TRBD1. TRBV21-1 corresponds to a pseudogene. The CDR3 spans 17 residues. The CDR3 region is CASSKPLTGVWTDTQYF. The CDR3 DNA sequence: TGTGCCAGCAGCAAACCCCTCACAGGGGTATGGACAGATACGCAGTATTTT.

The chain carries TRBV2 and TRBJ1-2; D is unresolved. The germline V gene encodes CDR1 SNHLY and CDR2 FYNNEI. Trimming took off 10 bases at V and 2 bases at J, with 20 bases between the two ends. The CDR3 is 15 amino acids. For the CDR3, the DNA is TGTGCCAACCTAGGAGAGCCGGGGTCAAACTATGGCTACACCTTC. This gives the protein CANLGEPGSNYGYTF. Full variable domain (outside the CDR3, taken from reference TRBV2 and TRBJ1-2): EPEVTQTPSHQVTQMGQEVILRCVPISNHLYFYWYRQILGQKVEFLVSFYNNEISEKSEIFDDQFSVERPDGSNFTLKIRSTKLEDSAMYFCANLGEPGSNYGYTFGSGTRLTVV.

Comments on this clone: The junction differs from germline at one of its ends, possibly a read error. This chain uses TRBV10-2 with TRBJ1-2, with 9 bases identical to TRBD1. This CDR3 region has 14 residues. Germline V CDR1 and CDR2: WSHSY, SAAADI. DNA of the CDR3: TGCACCAGCAGCGCTGGGACAGGGACCTATGGCTACACCTTC. It yields the protein CTSSAGTGTYGYTF.

The genes are TRBV5-1 and TRBJ2-1; D might be TRBD2 (7 bases). Per germline, CDR1 SGHRS and CDR2 YFSETQ. This CDR3 spans 12 amino acids. V lost 4 bases and J lost 9, with 11 bases in between. CDR3 nucleotide sequence: TGCGCCAGCAGCGAGAGGGGGGGTGAGCAGTTCTTC. Protein product: CASSERGGEQFF.

The gene calls are TRBV2 and TRBJ2-5; 9 positions match TRBD2. The V and J ends lost 4 bases and 1 base, in that order; junction bases with no gene match: 1. The CDR3 covers 14 residues. Germline loops: CDR1 SNHLY, CDR2 FYNNEI. In nucleotides, the CDR3 is TGTGCCAGCAGTGCGGGACTAGCCCAAGAGACCCAGTACTTC. Translating gives CASSAGLAQETQYF. Together with reference TRBV2 and TRBJ2-5, the CDR3 gives the full variable domain: EPEVTQTPSHQVTQMGQEVILRCVPISNHLYFYWYRQILGQKVEFLVSFYNNEISEKSEIFDDQFSVERPDGSNFTLKIRSTKLEDSAMYFCASSAGLAQETQYFGPGTRLLVL.

CDR3 in amino acids: CASSVGTGNEQFF. The DNA for the CDR3 is TGTGCCAGCAGCGTGGGGACAGGGAATGAGCAGTTCTTC. This rearrangement joins TRBV9 to TRBJ2-1; TRBD1 agrees at 9 bases. Germline CDR1 reads SGDLS; CDR2 reads YYNGEE. After removal of 2 bases from V and 7 bases from J, the junction contained 1 base not matched to a gene. The CDR3 contains 13 residues. The full variable domain, rest sourced from reference TRBV9 and TRBJ2-1, is DSGVTQTPKHLITATGQRVTLRCSPRSGDLSVYWYQQSLDQGLQFLIQYYNGEERAKGNILERFSAQQFPDLHSELNLSSLELGDSALYFCASSVGTGNEQFFGPGTRLTVL.

The genes are TRBV10-3 and TRBJ2-1; 7 bases fit TRBD2. The CDR3 consists of 22 residues. The junction had 24 bases not matched to a gene; V was cut back by 4 bases and J by 0 bases. CDR1 ENHRY and CDR2 SYGVKD come from the germline V gene. The CDR3 loop is CAISVPPISGVTSADSYNEQFF. For the CDR3, the DNA is TGTGCCATCAGTGTACCCCCGATTTCGGGGGTCACTAGCGCCGACTCCTACAATGAGCAGTTCTTC.

This chain connects TRBV6-1 to TRBJ2-1, with 10 positions matching TRBD2. Germline assignment: CDR1 MNHNS and CDR2 SASEGT. This CDR3 is built from 15 residues. V lost 6 bases to trimming and J lost 15 bases; unmatched junction nucleotides: 17. The chain's CDR3 is CASSERLAGVLGRFF. The CDR3 nucleotides are TGTGCCAGCAGCGAGAGGCTAGCGGGAGTTCTGGGGCGGTTCTTC.

Only a few counts were recorded for this clone. V is TRBV4-2 and J is TRBJ2-1; 7 bases are shared with TRBD2. This CDR3 comprises 12 residues. V shed 2 bases, J shed 15 bases, and the junction held 7 bases outside the gene matches. Germline CDR1 is LGHNA and CDR2 is YNFKEQ. The CDR3: CASSQNRDYVFF. The CDR3 DNA reads TGTGCCAGCAGCCAAAACCGGGACTACGTGTTCTTC.

The chain links TRBV7-8 to TRBJ2-3; D perhaps matches TRBD2 (5 bases). Germline CDR1 reads SGHVS; CDR2 reads FQNEAQ. The ends were cut back, 0 bases at V and 0 bases at J, with 10 bases in the middle. The CDR3 is 16 residues long. The CDR3 bases are TGTGCCAGCAGCTTAGCAGCGGCAGGCAGCACAGATACGCAGTATTTT. Encoded protein: CASSLAAAGSTDTQYF.

This chain connects TRBV5-8 to TRBJ1-4, with TRBD1 identical over 11 bases. This CDR3 has 19 residues. J gave up 1 base and V 2 bases, and 10 bases lay outside the gene matches. Germline V gene lookup returns CDR1 SGHTS and CDR2 YDEGEE. The CDR3 DNA reads as TGTGCCAGCAGCTTATGGACAGGGGGCGATTTACGAACTAATGAAAAACTGTTTTTT. Translated: CASSLWTGGDLRTNEKLFF.